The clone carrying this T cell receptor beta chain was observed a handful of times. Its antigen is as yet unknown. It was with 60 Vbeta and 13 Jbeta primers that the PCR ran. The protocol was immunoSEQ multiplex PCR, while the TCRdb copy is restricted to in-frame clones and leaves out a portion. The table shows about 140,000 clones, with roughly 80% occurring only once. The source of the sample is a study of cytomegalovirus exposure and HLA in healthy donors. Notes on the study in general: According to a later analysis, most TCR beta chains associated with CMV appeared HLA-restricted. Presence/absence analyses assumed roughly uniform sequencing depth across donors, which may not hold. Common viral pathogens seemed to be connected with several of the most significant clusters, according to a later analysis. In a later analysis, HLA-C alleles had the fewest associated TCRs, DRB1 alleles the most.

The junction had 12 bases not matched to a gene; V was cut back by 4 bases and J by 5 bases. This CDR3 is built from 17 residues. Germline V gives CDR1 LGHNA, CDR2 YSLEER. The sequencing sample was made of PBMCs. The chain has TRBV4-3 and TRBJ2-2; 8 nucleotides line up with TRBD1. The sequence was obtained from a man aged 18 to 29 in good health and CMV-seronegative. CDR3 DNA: TGCGCCAGCAGCCCTGGTGGGGCAGGGGGCAATACCGGGGAGCTGTTTTTT. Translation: CASSPGGAGGNTGELFF.